The rows below give T cell receptor beta chains drawn from one sample of a study of CD8 T cells in ankylosing spondylitis. A single record per CDR3 protein comes from TCRdb applying MiXCR to the 5' RACE reads. The sample comprises fewer than 180,000 distinct CDR3 sequences, 40% to 50% of which are singletons, and roughly 15% rests with the top ten. The sample taken for sequencing was synovial fluid, either unsorted or a sorted T cell fraction (not recorded which). These receptors came from a male donor with ankylosing spondylitis. CDR3s include the opening cysteine and the closing phenylalanine or tryptophan.

v_gene,len,j_gene,CDR3aa
TRBV7-2,17,TRBJ2-7,CASSLVFGTGIIYEQYF
TRBV28,15,TRBJ2-4,CASSLWSEGGNIQYF
TRBV7-2,12,TRBJ2-7,CASSEDAPEQYF
TRBV12-3/TRBV12-4,14,TRBJ2-1,CASSSSRAYNEQFF
TRBV7-9,14,TRBJ2-7,CASSAHIPPYEQYF
TRBV28,15,TRBJ2-1,CASSSGTRTIDEQFF
TRBV4-3,16,TRBJ2-1,CASSQAGSGRVREQFF
TRBV7-9,13,TRBJ2-7,CASGGSNLDEQYF
TRBV7-3,15,TRBJ2-3,CASSSGLAPADTQYF
TRBV18,13,TRBJ1-5,CASSPSTNQPQHF
TRBV3-1,16,TRBJ2-7,CASSQDGGRPPYEQYF
TRBV2,13,TRBJ1-5,CASKAYSNQPQHF
TRBV6-2/TRBV6-3,16,TRBJ2-1,CASTPQESGGPNEQFF
TRBV15,16,TRBJ2-7,CATSPFGRGHVNEQYF
TRBV29-1,9,TRBJ1-2,CSGGYGYTF
TRBV5-1,16,TRBJ2-2,CASRNRLAGPTGELFF
TRBV7-8,16,TRBJ1-2,CASSTRGTSAAYGYTF
TRBV7-8,14,TRBJ2-5,CASSLEGLEETQYF
TRBV12-3/TRBV12-4,15,TRBJ2-4,CASSLKPGLAAIQYF
TRBV11-3,16,TRBJ2-1,CASSSGLAVLVKEQFF
TRBV28,14,TRBJ2-7,CASKLQGGSNEQYF
TRBV2,15,TRBJ1-2,CASSEVLWEGYGYTF
TRBV5-1,15,TRBJ1-2,CASSLAPGRNYGYTF
TRBV12-3/TRBV12-4,16,TRBJ2-7,CASSPDTPGVPYEQYF
TRBV4-1,16,TRBJ1-1,CASTPGKDRGFAEAFF
TRBV5-1,16,TRBJ1-2,CASSSCGQGLIYGYTF
TRBV7-9,17,TRBJ2-5,CASSLTTMGRLQETQYF
TRBV11-2,14,TRBJ2-1,CASSRDPGNNEQFF
TRBV4-1,15,TRBJ2-7,CASSQSTDRSYEQYF
TRBV20-1,16,TRBJ1-3,CSARSPRQGAENTIYF
TRBV5-6,14,TRBJ2-1,CASSPGAGNNEQFF
TRBV12-3/TRBV12-4,15,TRBJ1-2,CASSPPAGLDYGYTF
TRBV7-8,14,TRBJ2-1,CASSPGGAPNEQFF
TRBV6-2/TRBV6-3,11,TRBJ2-7,CASGIGLEQYF
TRBV5-1,12,TRBJ2-7,CASSFDTYEQYF
TRBV27,15,TRBJ2-7,CASSLTSGLTYEQYF
TRBV12-3/TRBV12-4,13,TRBJ1-3,CASSLGHGNTIYF
TRBV4-1,15,TRBJ1-1,CASSPEGTGNPEAFF
TRBV7-9,17,TRBJ1-4,CASSFASTAATNEKLFF
TRBV13,15,TRBJ1-2,CASSSGQEPNYGYTF
TRBV2,15,TRBJ1-4,CASSERRVVWGKLFF
TRBV7-2,15,TRBJ1-1,CASSLVGPGGLRAIF
TRBV4-1,16,TRBJ2-3,CASSQTQGADSDTQYF
TRBV12-3/TRBV12-4,19,TRBJ2-1,CASSFGEGWLKSSYNEQFF
TRBV4-3,15,TRBJ2-7,CASSPDGAGVDEQYF
TRBV6-4,14,TRBJ2-1,CASSDGTGGDEQFF